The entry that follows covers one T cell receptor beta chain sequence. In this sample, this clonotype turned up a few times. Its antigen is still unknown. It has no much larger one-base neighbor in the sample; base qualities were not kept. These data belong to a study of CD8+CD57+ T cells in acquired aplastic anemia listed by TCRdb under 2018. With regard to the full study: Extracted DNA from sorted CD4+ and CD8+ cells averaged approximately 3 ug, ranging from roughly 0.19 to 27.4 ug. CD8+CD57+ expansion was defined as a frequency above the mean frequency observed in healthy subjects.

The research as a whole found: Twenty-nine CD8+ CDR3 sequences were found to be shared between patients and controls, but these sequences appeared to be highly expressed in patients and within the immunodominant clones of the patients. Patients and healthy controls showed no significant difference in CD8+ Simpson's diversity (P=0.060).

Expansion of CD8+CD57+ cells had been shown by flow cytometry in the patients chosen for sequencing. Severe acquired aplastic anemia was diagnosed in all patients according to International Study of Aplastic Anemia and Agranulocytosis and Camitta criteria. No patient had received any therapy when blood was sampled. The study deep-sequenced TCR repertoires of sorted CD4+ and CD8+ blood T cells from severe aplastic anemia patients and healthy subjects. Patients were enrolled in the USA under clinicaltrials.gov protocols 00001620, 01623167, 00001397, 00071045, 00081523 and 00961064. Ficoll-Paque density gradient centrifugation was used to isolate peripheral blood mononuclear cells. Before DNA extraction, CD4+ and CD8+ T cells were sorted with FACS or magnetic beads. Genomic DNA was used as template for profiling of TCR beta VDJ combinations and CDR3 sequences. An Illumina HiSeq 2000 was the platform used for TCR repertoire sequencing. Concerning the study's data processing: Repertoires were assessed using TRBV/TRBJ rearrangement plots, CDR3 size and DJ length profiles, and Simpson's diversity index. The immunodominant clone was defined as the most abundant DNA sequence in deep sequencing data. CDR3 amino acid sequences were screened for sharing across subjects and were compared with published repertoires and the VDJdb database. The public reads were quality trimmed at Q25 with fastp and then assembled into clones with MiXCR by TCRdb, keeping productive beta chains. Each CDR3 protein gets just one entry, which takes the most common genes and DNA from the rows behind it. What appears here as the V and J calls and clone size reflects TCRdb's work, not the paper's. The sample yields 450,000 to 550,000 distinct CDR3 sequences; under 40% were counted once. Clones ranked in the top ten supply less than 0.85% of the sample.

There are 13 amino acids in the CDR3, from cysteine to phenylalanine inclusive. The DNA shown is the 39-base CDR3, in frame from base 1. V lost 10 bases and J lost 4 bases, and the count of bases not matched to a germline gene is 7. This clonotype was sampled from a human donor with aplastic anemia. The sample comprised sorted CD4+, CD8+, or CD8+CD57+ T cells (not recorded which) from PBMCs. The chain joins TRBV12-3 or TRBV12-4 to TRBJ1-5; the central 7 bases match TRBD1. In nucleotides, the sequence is TGTGCCACCGCAGGGGGACGGAATCAGCCCCAGCATTTT. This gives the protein CATAGGRNQPQHF.